The 5 T cell receptor beta chains below were found in one sample sequenced in a study of beta chain features in type 1 diabetes. Overall study findings and caveats: Researchers report that Type 1 diabetes patients had moderately but significantly shorter TCRB CDR3s across all four CD4+ subsets.

Every bit of the isolated RNA underwent reverse transcription, so sequencing read expressed TCRB transcripts. This table comes from immunoSEQ multiplex PCR, and its TCRdb copy is limited to in-frame clones, with some not included. The sample yields some 640,000 clones, 11% to 15% seen once. These TCRs' antigens remain unknown. Sequencing input: naive CD4+ T cells from blood. These receptors originate from a man younger than 30 with type 1 diabetes.

This chain joins TRBV30 and TRBJ1-1; weak D call: TRBD1 (5 bases). CDR1 GTSNPN and CDR2 SVGIG come from the germline V gene (reference sequence). The V end lost 4 bases, the J end lost 1 base, and 16 bases lay between the germline ends. This CDR3 comprises 15 residues. In nucleotides, the CDR3 is TGTGCCTGGATGCCGGGACTCCTGTCGAACACTGAAGCTTTCTTT. Translating it yields CAWMPGLLSNTEAFF.

This clone turned up a few times. The chain combines TRBV7-6 with TRBJ2-2; possibly TRBD2 for D (5 bases). The CDR3 is made up of 15 amino acids. Germline CDR1 SGHVS, CDR2 FNYEAQ. The ends were cut back, 4 bases at V and 2 bases at J, with 11 bases in the middle. The CDR3 DNA follows: TGTGCCAGCAGCTCCCGAGGGTTAAACACCGGGGAGCTGTTTTTT. It is translated as CASSSRGLNTGELFF.

The chain links TRBV11-2 to TRBJ1-6; 10 bases line up with TRBD1. Germline V CDR1 and CDR2: SGHAT, FQNNGV. J was trimmed by 10 bases and V by 1 base; bases with no gene match: 7. The CDR3 extends over 16 amino acids. The CDR3 DNA sequence: TGTGCCAGCAGCTTAGCCTGGGACAGGGGAGCCTCACCCCTCCACTTT. This gives the protein CASSLAWDRGASPLHF.

This chain uses TRBV30 with TRBJ2-5; 10 positions agree with TRBD1. This CDR3 spans 12 amino acids. V dropped 7 bases and J dropped 5; count of bases not matched to a gene: 4. Germline CDR1 and CDR2: GTSNPN and SVGIG (reference sequence). The CDR3 region is CASDRGRETQYF. The CDR3 bases are TGTGCCTCGGACAGGGGGAGGGAGACCCAGTACTTC. Full variable domain (rest looked up from reference TRBV30 and TRBJ2-5): SQTIHQWPATLVQPVGSPLSLECTVEGTSNPNLYWYRQAAGRGLQLLFYSVGIGQISSEVPQNLSASRPQDRQFILSSKKLLLSDSGFYLCASDRGRETQYFGPGTRLLVL.

This clone was observed a handful of times. The rearrangement links TRBV12-2 to TRBJ1-1. TRBV12-2 is a pseudogene segment. CDR3 length: 8 residues. CDR3 coding DNA: TGTGCAAGTCGCCTAGCTTTCTTT. Translating it yields CASRLAFF.